What follows are 19 T cell receptor beta chains derived from one specimen sequenced in a study of blood T cell repertoires in COVID-19. TCRdb's table, derived via immunoSEQ multiplex PCR, lists solely in-frame clones and lacks some. This sample has under 150,000 clones; just under 85% occur once, and the top ten carry 9.5% to 15%. Source material: peripheral blood. These receptors were obtained from a human donor in a cohort sampled during active COVID-19.

The chain joins TRBV11-2 to TRBJ2-3, with D unclear. CDR1 is SGHAT, CDR2 FQNNGV, per germline. Trimming left V 0 bases short and J 4 bases short, with 11 bases between. The CDR3 is 15 residues long. CDR3 amino acids: CASSLEGARSDTQYF. The CDR3 DNA follows: TGTGCCAGCAGCTTAGAAGGCGCTAGATCAGATACGCAGTATTTT.

This clone was seen a single time. The V gene is TRBV6-1, the J gene TRBJ1-2; the match to TRBD1 covers 7 bases. Germline V CDR1 and CDR2: MNHNS, SASEGT. The CDR3 is 16 amino acids. Trimming removed 1 base from V and 1 base from J; junction bases left unmatched: 6. The CDR3 DNA sequence: TGTGCCAGCAGTGAAGGGGACAGATCGGGTAACTATGGCTACACCTTC. Translated: CASSEGDRSGNYGYTF.

This clone was observed a few times. This sample includes further DNA sequences coding for the same CDR3. The rearrangement uses TRBV9 and TRBJ1-2; D gene unclear. With 0 bases removed from V and 2 bases from J, the gap between germline ends came to 5 bases. Germline loops: CDR1 SGDLS, CDR2 YYNGEE. This CDR3 region has 13 residues. The CDR3 coding sequence is TGTGCCAGCAGCGTAGATAGAAACTATGGCTACACCTTC. It yields the protein CASSVDRNYGYTF.

CDR3 amino acids: CASSSRETQQFF. The DNA of the CDR3 is TGTGCCAGCAGCTCCCGGGAGACCCAGCAGTTCTTC. This chain links TRBV5-4 with TRBJ2-1, with D maybe TRBD2 (6 bases). Trimming stripped 3 bases from V and 11 bases from J, with 12 bases between. This CDR3 has 12 residues. Looked up from germline, CDR1 is SGHNT and CDR2 is YYREEE (reference sequence). The full variable domain, in which reference TRBV5-4 and TRBJ2-1 provide the parts outside the CDR3, is ETGVTQSPTHLIKTRGQQVTLRCSSQSGHNTVSWYQQALGQGPQFIFQYYREEENGRGNFPPRFSGLQFPNYSSELNVNALELDDSALYLCASSSRETQQFFGPGTRLTVL.

The V and J genes are TRBV15 and TRBJ2-7, with TRBD1 matching over 7 bases. Losses at the gene ends were 3 bases for V and 2 bases for J; bases not matched to a gene: 7. The CDR3 covers 15 residues. Germline V lookup: CDR1 LNHNV, CDR2 YYDKDF (reference sequence). This CDR3 reads CATSRDRIDPYEQYF. CDR3 nucleotide sequence: TGTGCCACCAGCAGGGACAGGATTGACCCCTACGAGCAGTACTTC.

This chain joins TRBV28 and TRBJ2-7; D may be TRBD1 (5 bases). CDR1 MDHEN and CDR2 SYDVKM come from the germline V gene. V lost 2 bases and J lost 4, with 15 bases in between. This CDR3 is 15 amino acids long. The CDR3 DNA follows: TGTGCCAGCAGTTTAAGTACACCTGGGGCTTACGAGCAGTACTTC. Its protein product is CASSLSTPGAYEQYF.

The genes are TRBV9 and TRBJ2-3; 7 nucleotides match TRBD1. This CDR3 spans 15 amino acids. Germline lookup yields CDR1 SGDLS and CDR2 YYNGEE. The ends lost 3 bases at V and 5 bases at J; junction bases unmatched: 9. The CDR3 loop reads CASSADRVELDTQYF. Written as DNA, the CDR3 is TGTGCCAGCAGCGCCGACAGGGTTGAGTTAGATACGCAGTATTTT.

The V call is TRBV29-1, the J call TRBJ2-1; D is possibly TRBD2 (6 bases). This CDR3 contains 13 residues. Trimming left V 1 base short and J 6 bases short, with 10 bases between. The germline CDR1 and CDR2 sequences are SQVTM and ANQGSEA. In DNA, the CDR3 is TGCAGCGTTGAAGCGGGGGTGGGCAATGAGCAGTTCTTC. It codes for CSVEAGVGNEQFF.

V is TRBV3-1 (or the pseudogene TRBV3-2) and J is TRBJ2-7; no firm D call. From germline, CDR1 is LGHDT and CDR2 YNNKEL (reference sequence). The V and J ends lost 2 bases and 4 bases respectively, with 12 bases between them. The CDR3 is 14 amino acids. This CDR3 reads CASSQTLSLYEQYF. The CDR3 DNA reads TGTGCCAGCAGCCAAACGCTAAGTTTATACGAGCAGTACTTC.

The chain recombines TRBV11-3 with TRBJ2-7, with 8 bases lining up with TRBD1. The CDR3 sequence is 16 residues long. Germline values: CDR1 SGHNT, CDR2 YENEEA. Unmatched junction bases numbered 10, after V lost 5 bases and J lost 1 base. CDR3 DNA sequence: TGTGCCAGCAGCCCAGGAGGTACAGGGGGGTCCTACGAGCAGTACTTC. Its translation is CASSPGGTGGSYEQYF.

The gene calls are TRBV18 and TRBJ1-6; TRBD1 is a possible D gene (6 bases). Per germline, CDR1 KGHSH and CDR2 LQKENI. The CDR3 sequence is 14 residues long. Trimming cost V 5 bases and J 6 bases, with 11 bases left between them. DNA for the CDR3: TGTGCCAGCTCATCTGGACAGAGTAATTCACCCCTCCACTTT. Its protein is CASSSGQSNSPLHF.

The rearrangement uses TRBV6-1 and TRBJ1-6; D is unclear. Germline CDR1 MNHNS, CDR2 SASEGT. There are 13 residues in the CDR3. V lost 0 bases and J lost 18, with 15 bases in between. The CDR3 DNA sequence: TGTGCCAGCAGTGAAGCTACGATTTCCCAACACCACTTT. Encoded protein: CASSEATISQHHF.

The rearrangement uses TRBV19 and TRBJ1-5; tentatively, D is TRBD1 (5 bases). Trimming removed 7 bases at V and 11 bases at J, with 24 bases between. Germline V CDR1 and CDR2: LNHDA, SQIVND (reference sequence). This CDR3 is 15 amino acids long. The CDR3 is CASTSEWGDLMTQHF. The CDR3 bases are TGTGCCAGTACCTCCGAGTGGGGGGACCTTATGACCCAGCATTTT.

The genes are TRBV7-8 and TRBJ2-2, with D possibly TRBD2 on 5 matching bases. V lost 0 bases, J lost 8 bases, and 13 bases lay in between. The CDR3 has 15 amino acids. The germline CDR1 and CDR2 sequences are SGHVS and FQNEAQ. CDR3 sequence: CASSLARGFLGELFF. The CDR3 nucleotides read TGTGCCAGCAGCTTAGCGCGAGGGTTTCTAGGGGAGCTGTTTTTT.

The V and J genes are TRBV7-8 and TRBJ2-7; tentatively, D is TRBD2 (5 bases). Trimming took off 7 bases at V and 2 bases at J, with 15 bases between the two ends. The CDR3 covers 14 residues. The germline V gene has CDR1 SGHVS and CDR2 FQNEAQ. As DNA, the CDR3 is TGTGCCAGCACCCGCACTAGTATTACCTACGAGCAGTACTTC. The encoded protein is CASTRTSITYEQYF.

The chain joins TRBV5-6 to TRBJ2-7; 11 bases line up with TRBD1. The V gene end was trimmed by 3 bases and the J gene end by 3 bases; junction bases not matched to a gene: 2. This CDR3 is built from 14 residues. The germline gives CDR1 SGHDT, CDR2 YYEEEE. DNA of the CDR3: TGTGCCAGCAGCTGGGGACAGGGGGTCTACGAGCAGTACTTC. This sequence encodes CASSWGQGVYEQYF. The complete variable domain, with remaining parts taken from reference TRBV5-6 and TRBJ2-7, reads DAGVTQSPTHLIKTRGQQVTLRCSPKSGHDTVSWYQQALGQGPQFIFQYYEEEERQRGNFPDRFSGHQFPNYSSELNVNALLLGDSALYLCASSWGQGVYEQYFGPGTRLTVT.

The gene calls are TRBV4-2 and TRBJ1-4; possible D gene TRBD1, 5 bases. The ends were cut back, 0 bases at V and 1 base at J, with 6 bases in the middle. This CDR3 comprises 15 residues. Looked up from germline, CDR1 is LGHNA and CDR2 is YNFKEQ. In nucleotides, the CDR3 is TGTGCCAGCAGCCAAGAGGGGGGAACTAATGAAAAACTGTTTTTT. This gives the protein CASSQEGGTNEKLFF.

This chain connects TRBV19 to TRBJ2-7; TRBD2 agrees at 12 bases. Germline CDR1 reads LNHDA; CDR2 reads SQIVND (reference sequence). This CDR3 contains 18 residues. The J segment lost 3 bases and the V segment lost 5 bases, leaving 14 bases of the junction unmatched. This chain's CDR3 is CASSALLGRTSGDYEQYF. The DNA for the CDR3 is TGTGCCAGTAGTGCCCTTCTCGGAAGGACTAGCGGGGACTACGAGCAGTACTTC.

This chain connects TRBV3-1 (or the pseudogene TRBV3-2) to TRBJ2-5; 9 bases match TRBD2. After removal of 1 base from V and 5 bases from J, the junction contained 14 bases not matched to a gene. The germline CDR1 and CDR2 sequences are LGHDT and YNNKEL (reference sequence). This CDR3 comprises 18 residues. The CDR3 here is CASSQVGGGGAGFETQYF. The CDR3 bases are TGTGCCAGCAGCCAAGTAGGAGGCGGGGGGGCCGGGTTTGAGACCCAGTACTTC.